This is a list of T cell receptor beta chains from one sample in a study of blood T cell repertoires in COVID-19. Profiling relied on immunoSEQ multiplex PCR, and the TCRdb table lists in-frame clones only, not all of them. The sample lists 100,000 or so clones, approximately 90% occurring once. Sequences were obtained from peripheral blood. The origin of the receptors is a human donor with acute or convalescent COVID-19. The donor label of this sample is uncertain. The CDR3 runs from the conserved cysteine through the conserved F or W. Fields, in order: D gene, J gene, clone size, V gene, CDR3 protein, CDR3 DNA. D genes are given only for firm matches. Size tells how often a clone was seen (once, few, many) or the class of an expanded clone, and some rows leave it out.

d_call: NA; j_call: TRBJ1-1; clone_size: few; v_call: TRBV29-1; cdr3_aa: CSVGLNTEAFF; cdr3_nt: TGCAGCGTTGGTCTTAACACTGAAGCTTTCTTT
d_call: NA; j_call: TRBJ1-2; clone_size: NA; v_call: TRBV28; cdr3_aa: CATTGNYGYTF; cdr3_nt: TGTGCCACCACAGGGAACTATGGCTACACCTTC
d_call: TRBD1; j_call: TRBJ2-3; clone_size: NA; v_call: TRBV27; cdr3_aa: CASSLPGTGVSHTQYF; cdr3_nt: TGTGCCAGCAGTCTTCCCGGGACAGGAGTCTCTCATACGCAGTATTTT
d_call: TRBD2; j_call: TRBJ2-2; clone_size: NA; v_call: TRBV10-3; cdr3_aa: CAISEGLALTGELFF; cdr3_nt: TGTGCCATCAGTGAGGGACTAGCGTTAACCGGGGAGCTGTTTTTT
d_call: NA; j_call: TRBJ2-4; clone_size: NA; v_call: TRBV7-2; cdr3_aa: CASSPGLLAKNIQYF; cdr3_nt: TGTGCCAGCAGCCCTGGGCTTCTAGCCAAAAACATTCAGTACTTC
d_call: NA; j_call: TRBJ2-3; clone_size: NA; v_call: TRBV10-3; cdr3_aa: CAISDKGGRTDTQYF; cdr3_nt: TGTGCCATCAGTGATAAAGGAGGGCGCACAGATACGCAGTATTTT
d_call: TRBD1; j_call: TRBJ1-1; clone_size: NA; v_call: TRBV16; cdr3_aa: CASSQTGTVLNTEAFF; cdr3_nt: TGTGCCAGCAGCCAAACCGGGACAGTATTGAACACTGAAGCTTTCTTT
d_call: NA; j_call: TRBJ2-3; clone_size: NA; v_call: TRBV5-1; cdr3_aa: CASSLEQHTDTQYF; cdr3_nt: TGCGCCAGCAGCTTGGAACAGCACACAGATACGCAGTATTTT
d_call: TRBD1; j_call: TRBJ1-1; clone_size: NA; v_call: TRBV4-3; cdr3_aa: CASSGQGRTEAFF; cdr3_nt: TGCGCCAGCAGCGGACAGGGTAGAACTGAAGCTTTCTTT
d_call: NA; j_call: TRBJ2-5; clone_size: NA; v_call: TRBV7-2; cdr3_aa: CASSLVYGRTQGTQYF; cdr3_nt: TGTGCCAGCAGCTTAGTCTACGGCAGAACCCAGGGGACCCAGTACTTC
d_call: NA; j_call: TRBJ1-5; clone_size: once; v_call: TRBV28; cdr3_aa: CASSLRGRVGQPQHF; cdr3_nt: TGTGCCAGCAGTTTAAGGGGCAGGGTCGGCCAGCCCCAGCATTTT
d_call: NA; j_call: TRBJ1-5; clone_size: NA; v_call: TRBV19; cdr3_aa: CASSMGGAQHF; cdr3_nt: TGTGCCAGTAGTATGGGGGGGGCCCAGCATTTT
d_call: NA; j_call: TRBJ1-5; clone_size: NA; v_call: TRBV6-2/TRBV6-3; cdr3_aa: CASSTSRVNQPQHF; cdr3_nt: TGTGCCAGCAGCACGTCGAGGGTCAATCAGCCCCAGCATTTT
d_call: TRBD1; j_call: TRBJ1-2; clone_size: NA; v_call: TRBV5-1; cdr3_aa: CASSTDVGQGAAYGYTF; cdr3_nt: TGCGCCAGCAGCACCGATGTGGGTCAGGGGGCTGCCTATGGCTACACCTTC
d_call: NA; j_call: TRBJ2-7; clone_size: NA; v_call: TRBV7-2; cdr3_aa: CASSLKGAGVTDRAYEQYF; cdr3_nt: TGTGCCAGCAGCTTAAAGGGGGCGGGGGTCACGGACAGGGCCTACGAGCAGTACTTC
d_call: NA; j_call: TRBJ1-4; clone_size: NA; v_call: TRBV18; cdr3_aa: CASFRGSATNEKLFF; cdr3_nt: TGTGCCAGCTTCCGGGGAAGTGCAACTAATGAAAAACTGTTTTTT
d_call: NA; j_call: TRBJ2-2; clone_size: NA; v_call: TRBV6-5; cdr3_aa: CASSPNFGELFF; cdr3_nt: TGTGCCAGCAGCCCCAATTTCGGGGAGCTGTTTTTT
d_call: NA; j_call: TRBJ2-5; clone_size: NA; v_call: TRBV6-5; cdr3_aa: CASSLQGSRETQYF; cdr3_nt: TGTGCCAGCAGTTTACAGGGTTCGAGGGAGACCCAGTACTTC
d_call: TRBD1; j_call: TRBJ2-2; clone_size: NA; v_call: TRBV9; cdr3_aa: CASSPRQGSGELFF; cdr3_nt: TGTGCCAGCAGCCCCCGACAGGGGTCCGGGGAGCTGTTTTTT
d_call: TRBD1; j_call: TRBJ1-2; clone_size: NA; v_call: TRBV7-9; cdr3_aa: CASSLEFGDRENYGYTF; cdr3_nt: TGTGCCAGCAGCTTAGAGTTTGGTGACAGGGAAAACTATGGCTACACCTTC
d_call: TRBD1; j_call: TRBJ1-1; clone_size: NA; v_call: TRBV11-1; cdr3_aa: CASSPWDRVGRREAFF; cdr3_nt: TGTGCCAGCAGCCCTTGGGACAGGGTAGGCAGGAGGGAAGCTTTCTTT
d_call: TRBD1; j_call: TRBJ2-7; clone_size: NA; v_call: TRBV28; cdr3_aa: CASSLLVTGGLEQYF; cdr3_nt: TGTGCCAGCAGTTTATTAGTTACAGGGGGCCTCGAGCAGTACTTC
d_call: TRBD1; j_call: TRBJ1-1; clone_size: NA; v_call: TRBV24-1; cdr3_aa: CATSATGDLNTEAFF; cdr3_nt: TGTGCCACCAGTGCTACAGGGGACCTTAACACTGAAGCTTTCTTT
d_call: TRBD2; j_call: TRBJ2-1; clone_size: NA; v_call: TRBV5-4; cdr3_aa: CASSLGGTSGRVMGEQFF; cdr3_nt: TGTGCCAGCAGCTTGGGTGGGACTAGCGGGAGGGTTATGGGTGAGCAGTTCTTC
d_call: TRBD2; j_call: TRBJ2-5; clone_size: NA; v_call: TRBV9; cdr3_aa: CASSVGTSGSWETQYF; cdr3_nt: TGTGCCAGCAGCGTAGGGACTAGCGGGAGTTGGGAGACCCAGTACTTC
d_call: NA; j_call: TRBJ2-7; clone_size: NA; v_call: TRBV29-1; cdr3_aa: CSVGRDTSFGEQYF; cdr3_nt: TGCAGCGTTGGCCGGGACACTTCCTTCGGGGAGCAGTACTTC
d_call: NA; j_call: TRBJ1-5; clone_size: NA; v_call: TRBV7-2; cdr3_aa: CASSPQDSPPQHF; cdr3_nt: TGTGCCAGCAGCCCCCAGGACAGCCCACCCCAGCATTTT
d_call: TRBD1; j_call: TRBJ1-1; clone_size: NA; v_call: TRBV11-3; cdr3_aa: CASSGTGMNTEAFF; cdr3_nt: TGTGCCAGCAGCGGGACAGGGATGAACACTGAAGCTTTCTTT
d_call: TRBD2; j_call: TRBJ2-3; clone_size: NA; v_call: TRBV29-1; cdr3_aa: CSVVGGRAGVTDTQYF; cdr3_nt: TGCAGCGTTGTGGGGGGTCGAGCGGGAGTCACAGATACGCAGTATTTT
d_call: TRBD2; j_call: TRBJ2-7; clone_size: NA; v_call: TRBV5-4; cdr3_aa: CASSAGLAGHYEQYF; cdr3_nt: TGTGCCAGCAGCGCCGGACTAGCGGGGCACTACGAGCAGTACTTC
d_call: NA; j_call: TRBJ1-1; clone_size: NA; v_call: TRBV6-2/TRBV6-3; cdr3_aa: CASSPIEGTEAFF; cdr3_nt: TGTGCCAGCAGCCCTATAGAGGGAACTGAAGCTTTCTTT
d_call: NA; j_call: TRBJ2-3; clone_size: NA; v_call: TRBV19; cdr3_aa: CASSIVGRDSTDTQYF; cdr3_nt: TGTGCCAGTAGTATAGTGGGGCGGGATAGCACAGATACGCAGTATTTT
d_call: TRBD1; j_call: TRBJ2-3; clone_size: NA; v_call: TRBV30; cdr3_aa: CASRGTGGTDTQYF; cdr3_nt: TGTGCCTCACGGGGGACAGGGGGCACAGATACGCAGTATTTT
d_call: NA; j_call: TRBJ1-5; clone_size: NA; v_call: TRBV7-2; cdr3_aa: CASSLGSSSNQPQHF; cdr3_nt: TGTGCCAGCAGCTTAGGCAGTTCCAGCAATCAGCCCCAGCATTTT